This T cell receptor (beta chain) was captured by sequencing in a study of T cells after posttransplantation cyclophosphamide. The CDR3 runs 15 residues. Germline V gene sequence: CDR1 SNHLY, CDR2 FYNNEI. J was trimmed by 4 bases and V by 4 bases; bases with no gene match: 6. Notes on this clone: Its target is unknown.

Some clones are missing from TCRdb's copy, which holds only in-frame ones; the method was immunoSEQ multiplex PCR. The sample has about 9,900 clones; around 87% are singletons. Overall study findings and caveats: Blood and skin or GI T cell repertoires showed limited TRB overlap. After PTCy, TRB diversity resembled that of CNI/methotrexate controls. Later blood repertoires were often dominated by clones from the donor CD8+ memory compartment.

Controls had myeloablative marrow grafts with methotrexate and calcineurin inhibitor, sampled at 1 year. The chain carries TRBV2 and TRBJ1-5; 8 positions match TRBD1. The material was PBMCs, obtained after an allogeneic stem cell transplant with a calcineurin inhibitor and methotrexate. This receptor was taken from a male patient in his thirties who received an allogeneic stem cell transplant from an unrelated donor, was CMV-positive, and had no GVHD. The graft donor may have contributed some T cells. CDR3 DNA sequence: TGTGCCAGCAGTGGCGGGACAGGACGAAATCAGCCCCAGCATTTT. It codes for CASSGGTGRNQPQHF.